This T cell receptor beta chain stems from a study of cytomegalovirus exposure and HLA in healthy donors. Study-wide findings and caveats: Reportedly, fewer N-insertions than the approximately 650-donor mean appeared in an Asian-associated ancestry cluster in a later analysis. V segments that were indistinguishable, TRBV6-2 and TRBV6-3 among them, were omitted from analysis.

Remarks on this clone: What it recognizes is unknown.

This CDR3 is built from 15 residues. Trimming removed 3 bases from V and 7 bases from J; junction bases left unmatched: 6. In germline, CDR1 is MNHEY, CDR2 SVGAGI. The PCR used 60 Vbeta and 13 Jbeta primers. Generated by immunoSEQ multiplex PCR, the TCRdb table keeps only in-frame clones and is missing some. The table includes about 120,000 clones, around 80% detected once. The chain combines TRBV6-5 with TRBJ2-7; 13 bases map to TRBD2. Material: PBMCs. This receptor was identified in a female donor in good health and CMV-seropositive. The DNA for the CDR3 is TGTGCCAGCAGTTATCCGGGACTAGCGGGACAGGAGCAGTACTTC. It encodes CASSYPGLAGQEQYF.